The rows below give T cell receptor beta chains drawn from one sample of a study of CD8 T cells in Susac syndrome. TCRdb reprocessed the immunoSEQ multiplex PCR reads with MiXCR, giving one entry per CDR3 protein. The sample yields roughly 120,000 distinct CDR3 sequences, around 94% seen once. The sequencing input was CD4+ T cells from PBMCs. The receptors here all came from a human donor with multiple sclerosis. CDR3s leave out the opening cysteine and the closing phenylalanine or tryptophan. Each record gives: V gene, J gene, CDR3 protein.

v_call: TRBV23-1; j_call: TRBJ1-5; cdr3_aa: ASSQSKSREKDQPQH
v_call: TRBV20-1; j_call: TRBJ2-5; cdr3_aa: SASSLAGGETQY
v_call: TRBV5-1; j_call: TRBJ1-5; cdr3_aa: ASSLGQGEQPQH
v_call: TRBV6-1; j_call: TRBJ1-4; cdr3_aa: ASRARPGQGISTNEKLF
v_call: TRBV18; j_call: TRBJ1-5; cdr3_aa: ASSPSGALNQPQH
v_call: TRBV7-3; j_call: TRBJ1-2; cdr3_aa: ASSATLGKVAGYT
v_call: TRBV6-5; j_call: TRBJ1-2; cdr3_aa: ASSYSYAGGGYGYT
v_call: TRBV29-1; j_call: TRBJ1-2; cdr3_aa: SVDRIGGYT
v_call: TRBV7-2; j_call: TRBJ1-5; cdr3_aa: ASSSWTGGNQPQH
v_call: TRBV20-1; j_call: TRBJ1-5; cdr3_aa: SARAGGNSNQPQH
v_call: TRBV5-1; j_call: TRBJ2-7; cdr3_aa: ASSLSGQGIDEQY
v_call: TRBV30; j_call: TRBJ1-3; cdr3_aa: AWRPGTFGNTIY
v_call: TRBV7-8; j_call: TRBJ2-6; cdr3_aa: ASSLVAGNGANVLT
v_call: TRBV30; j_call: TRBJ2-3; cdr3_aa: AWSVRRTSGVTDTQY
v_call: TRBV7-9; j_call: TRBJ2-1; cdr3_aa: ASSPYREDNEQF
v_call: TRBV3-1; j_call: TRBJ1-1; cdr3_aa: ASSAGTPNTEAF
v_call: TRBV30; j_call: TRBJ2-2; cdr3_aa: AWSRRNTGELF
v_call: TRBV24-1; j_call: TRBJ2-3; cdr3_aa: ATSDSWLGDAQY
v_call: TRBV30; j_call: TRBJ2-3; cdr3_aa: AWSVRGADTQY
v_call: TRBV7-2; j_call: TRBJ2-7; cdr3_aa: ASSLGPYYEQY
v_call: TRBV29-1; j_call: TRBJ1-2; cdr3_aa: SVVRGNYGYT
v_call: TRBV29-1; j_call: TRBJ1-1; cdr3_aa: SVKGVGTEAF
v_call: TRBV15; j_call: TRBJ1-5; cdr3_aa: ATSRESEGRGSQPQH
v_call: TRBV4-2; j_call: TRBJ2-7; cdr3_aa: ASSQAGQGYEQY
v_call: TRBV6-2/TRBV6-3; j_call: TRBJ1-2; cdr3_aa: ASRRRRYGYT
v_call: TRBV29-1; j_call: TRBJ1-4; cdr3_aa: SVAEMNGVANEKLF
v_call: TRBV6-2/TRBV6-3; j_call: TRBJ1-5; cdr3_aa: ASSYRQGRTSNQPQH
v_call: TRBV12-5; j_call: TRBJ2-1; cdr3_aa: ASAPMTGHEQF
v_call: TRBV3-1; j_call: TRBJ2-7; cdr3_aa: ASSQEGSGRPRPIEQY
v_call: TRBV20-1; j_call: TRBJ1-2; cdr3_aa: SATDRDGVGYT
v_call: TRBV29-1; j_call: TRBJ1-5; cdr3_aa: SVAGRNQPQH
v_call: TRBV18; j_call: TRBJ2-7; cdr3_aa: ASSMQGSSGYEQY
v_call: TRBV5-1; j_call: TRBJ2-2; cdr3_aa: ATRTGMNTGELF
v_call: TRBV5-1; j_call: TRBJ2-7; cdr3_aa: ASSLTTGSYEQY
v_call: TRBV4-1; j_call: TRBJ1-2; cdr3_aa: ASSQGQGVYGYT
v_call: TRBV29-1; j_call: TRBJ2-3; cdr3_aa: SQTRAPDTQY
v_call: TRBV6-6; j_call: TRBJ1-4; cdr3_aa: ASRLSATNEKLF
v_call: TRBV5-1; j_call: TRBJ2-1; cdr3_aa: ASSLTSGSLNSEQF
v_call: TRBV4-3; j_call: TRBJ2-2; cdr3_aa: ASSGRTNTGELF
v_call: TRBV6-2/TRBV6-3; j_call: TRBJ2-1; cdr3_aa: ASSYRLGTSGIHEQF
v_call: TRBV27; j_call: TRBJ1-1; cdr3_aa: ASSLDPGAGTEAF
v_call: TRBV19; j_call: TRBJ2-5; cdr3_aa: ASRAGGPRETQY
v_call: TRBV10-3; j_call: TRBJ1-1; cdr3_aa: AIRPPTGPNTEAF
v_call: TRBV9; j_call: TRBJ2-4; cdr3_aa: ASSVRSGSDIQY
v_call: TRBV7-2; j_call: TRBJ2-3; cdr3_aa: ASSSGLAGSTQY
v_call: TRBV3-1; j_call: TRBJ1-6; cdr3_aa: ASSLLDSPLH
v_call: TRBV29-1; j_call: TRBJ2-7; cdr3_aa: SAVTSYEQY
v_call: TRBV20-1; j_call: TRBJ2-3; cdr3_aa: SARQAGGGTDTQY
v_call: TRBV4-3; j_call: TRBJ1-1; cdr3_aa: ASSLGLTSTEAF
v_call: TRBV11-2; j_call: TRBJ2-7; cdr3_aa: ASSLVRGAPYEQY
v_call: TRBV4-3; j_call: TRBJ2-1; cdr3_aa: ASSQEVWYEQF
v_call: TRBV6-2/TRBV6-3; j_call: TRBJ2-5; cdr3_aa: ASGRTRQETQY
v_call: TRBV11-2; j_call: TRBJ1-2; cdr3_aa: ASSLALTGSGGYT
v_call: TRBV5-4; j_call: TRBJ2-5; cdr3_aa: ASSYGQRETQY
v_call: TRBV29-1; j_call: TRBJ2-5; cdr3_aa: SVEDIRGRETQY